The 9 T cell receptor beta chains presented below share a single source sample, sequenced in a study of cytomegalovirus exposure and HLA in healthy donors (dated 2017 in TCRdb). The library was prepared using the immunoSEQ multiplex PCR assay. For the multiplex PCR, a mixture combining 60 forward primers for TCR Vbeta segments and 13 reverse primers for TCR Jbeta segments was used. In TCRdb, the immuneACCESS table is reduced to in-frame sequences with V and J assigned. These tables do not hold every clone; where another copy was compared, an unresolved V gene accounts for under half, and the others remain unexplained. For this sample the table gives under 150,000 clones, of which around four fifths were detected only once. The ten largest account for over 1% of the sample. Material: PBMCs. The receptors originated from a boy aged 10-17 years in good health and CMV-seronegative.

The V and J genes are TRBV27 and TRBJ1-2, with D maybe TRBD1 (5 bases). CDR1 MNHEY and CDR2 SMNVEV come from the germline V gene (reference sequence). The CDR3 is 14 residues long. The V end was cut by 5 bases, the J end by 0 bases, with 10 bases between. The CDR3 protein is CASSLGGANYGYTF. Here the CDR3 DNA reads TGTGCCAGCAGTCTGGGGGGGGCTAACTATGGCTACACCTTC.

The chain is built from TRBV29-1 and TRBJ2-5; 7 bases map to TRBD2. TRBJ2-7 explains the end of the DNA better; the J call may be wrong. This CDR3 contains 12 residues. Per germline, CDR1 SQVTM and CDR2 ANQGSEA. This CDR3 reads CSVGASGYEQYF. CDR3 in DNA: TGCAGCGTTGGGGCTAGCGGATACGAGCAGTACTTC.

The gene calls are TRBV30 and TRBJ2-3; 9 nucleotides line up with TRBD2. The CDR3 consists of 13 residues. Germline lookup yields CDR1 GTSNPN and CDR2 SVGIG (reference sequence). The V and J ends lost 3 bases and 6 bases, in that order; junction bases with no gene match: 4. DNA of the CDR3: TGTGCCTGGAGCTTAGCGGGAGTGGATACGCAGTATTTT. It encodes CAWSLAGVDTQYF.

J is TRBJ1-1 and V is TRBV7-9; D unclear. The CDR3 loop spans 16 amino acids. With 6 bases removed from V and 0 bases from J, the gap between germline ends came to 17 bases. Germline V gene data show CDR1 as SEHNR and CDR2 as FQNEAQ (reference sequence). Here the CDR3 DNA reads TGTGCCAGCAGTCAAACCGTTCCCGGGATGAACACTGAAGCTTTCTTT. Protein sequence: CASSQTVPGMNTEAFF. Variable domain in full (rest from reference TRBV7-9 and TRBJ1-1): DTGVSQNPRHKITKRGQNVTFRCDPISEHNRLYWYRQTLGQGPEFLTYFQNEAQLEKSRLLSDRFSAERPKGSFSTLEIQRTEQGDSAMYLCASSQTVPGMNTEAFFGQGTRLTVV.

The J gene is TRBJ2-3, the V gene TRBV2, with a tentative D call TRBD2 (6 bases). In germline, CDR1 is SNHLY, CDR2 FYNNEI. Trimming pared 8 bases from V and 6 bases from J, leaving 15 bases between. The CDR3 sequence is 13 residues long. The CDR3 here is CASGVAAGDTQYF. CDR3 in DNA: TGTGCCAGCGGGGTAGCGGCAGGGGATACGCAGTATTTT. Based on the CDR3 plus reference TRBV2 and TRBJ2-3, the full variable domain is EPEVTQTPSHQVTQMGQEVILRCVPISNHLYFYWYRQILGQKVEFLVSFYNNEISEKSEIFDDQFSVERPDGSNFTLKIRSTKLEDSAMYFCASGVAAGDTQYFGPGTRLTVL.

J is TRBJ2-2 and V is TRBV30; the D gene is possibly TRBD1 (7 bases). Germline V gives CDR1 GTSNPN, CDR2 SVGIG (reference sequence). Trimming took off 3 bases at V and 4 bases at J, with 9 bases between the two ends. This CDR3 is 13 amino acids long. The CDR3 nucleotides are TGTGCCTGGAGCCAGGGGGGCACCGGGGAGCTGTTTTTT. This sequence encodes CAWSQGGTGELFF.

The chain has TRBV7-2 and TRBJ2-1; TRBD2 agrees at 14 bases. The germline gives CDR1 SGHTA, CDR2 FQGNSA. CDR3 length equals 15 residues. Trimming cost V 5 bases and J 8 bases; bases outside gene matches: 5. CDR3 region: CASSPGLAGVDEQFF. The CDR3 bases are TGTGCCAGCAGCCCGGGACTAGCGGGAGTGGATGAGCAGTTCTTC. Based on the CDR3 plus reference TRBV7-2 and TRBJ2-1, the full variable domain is GAGVSQSPSNKVTEKGKDVELRCDPISGHTALYWYRQSLGQGLEFLIYFQGNSAPDKSGLPSDRFSAERTGGSVSTLTIQRTQQEDSAVYLCASSPGLAGVDEQFFGPGTRLTVL.

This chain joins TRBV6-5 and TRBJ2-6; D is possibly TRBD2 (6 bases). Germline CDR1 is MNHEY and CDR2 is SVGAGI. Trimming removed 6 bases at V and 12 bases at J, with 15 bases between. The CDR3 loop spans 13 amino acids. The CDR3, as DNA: TGTGCCAGCAGGCGCCCCCGGGAGCGCGTCCTGACTTTC. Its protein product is CASRRPRERVLTF.

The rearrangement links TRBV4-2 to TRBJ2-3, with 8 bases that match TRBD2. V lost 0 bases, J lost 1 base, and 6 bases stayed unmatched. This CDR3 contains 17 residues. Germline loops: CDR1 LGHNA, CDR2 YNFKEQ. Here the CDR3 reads CASSQEGGREGTDTQYF. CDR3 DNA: TGTGCCAGCAGCCAAGAGGGAGGGCGGGAGGGCACAGATACGCAGTATTTT.